The T cell receptor (beta chain) under discussion was sequenced for a study of control samples from healthy donors and cancer patients. Profiled with immunoSEQ multiplex PCR; TCRdb holds only in-frame clones, not every one. In the table there are about 170,000 clones, more than 85% of which are singletons. Trimming left V 1 base short and J 2 bases short, with 5 bases between. The CDR3 is made up of 13 amino acids. Germline loops: CDR1 KGHSH, CDR2 LQKENI. The chain employs TRBV18 and TRBJ1-1; D remains unclear. The specimen sequenced was blood. The TCR originated in a middle-aged woman in good health. The CDR3 nucleotides read TGTGCCAGCTCACCACGACTTAACACTGAAGCTTTCTTT. Translation: CASSPRLNTEAFF.